This TCR beta chain was documented in a study of blood T cell repertoires in COVID-19. Whole-study context: The United States, Italy and Spain supplied acute and convalescent COVID-19 samples. Sample material is recorded as cDNA or gDNA derived from T cells, B-cell-depleted T cells, or PBMCs.

How the authors handled the data: Reference gene primer amplification gave nucleated cell count estimates. This table comes from immunoSEQ multiplex PCR, and its TCRdb copy is limited to in-frame clones, with some not included. Clone size and V and J calls were adopted from that table, with D and trimming inferred from the DNA. The table records over 90,000 clones, roughly nine tenths of them present only once. Germline CDR1 and CDR2: MNHEY and SVGAGI. This CDR3 spans 14 amino acids. The germline V and J ends were trimmed by 7 bases and 0 bases, with 9 bases remaining between them. This sequence originates from a man aged 50-60 years with active COVID-19. Material: peripheral blood. This sequence joins TRBV6-5 and TRBJ1-4; weak D call: TRBD1 (5 bases). The CDR3 protein is CASTRTTTNEKLFF. The CDR3 DNA is TGTGCCAGCACCAGGACAACAACTAATGAAAAACTGTTTTTT.